This T cell receptor (beta chain) was observed in a study of memory B cells and T cells in multiple sclerosis. Germline V CDR1 and CDR2: SNHLY, FYNNEI. V was shortened by 6 bases and J by 0 bases, with 15 bases between the two germline ends. The CDR3 is made up of 15 amino acids. Concerning this clone itself: Its antigen is unidentified.

Sequencing used immunoSEQ multiplex PCR; TCRdb keeps in-frame clones, though not all of them. The sample has under 50,000 clones, roughly 80% seen once. CFSE-dim autoproliferating and CFSE-high non-proliferating T cells from unstimulated culture were sequenced separately. Replicate wells were pooled after six to eight days of stimulus-free culture of 5x10^7 CFSE-labeled PBMCs. The receptor comes from a human donor with multiple sclerosis. This chain links TRBV2 with TRBJ2-7, with TRBD2 as a possible D gene (5 bases). Sequencing was performed on PBMCs from blood kept in culture. The CDR3 nucleotides are TGTGCCAGCAGCGGGTCCGGGGTGAGCTCCTACGAGCAGTACTTC. Translating it yields CASSGSGVSSYEQYF.